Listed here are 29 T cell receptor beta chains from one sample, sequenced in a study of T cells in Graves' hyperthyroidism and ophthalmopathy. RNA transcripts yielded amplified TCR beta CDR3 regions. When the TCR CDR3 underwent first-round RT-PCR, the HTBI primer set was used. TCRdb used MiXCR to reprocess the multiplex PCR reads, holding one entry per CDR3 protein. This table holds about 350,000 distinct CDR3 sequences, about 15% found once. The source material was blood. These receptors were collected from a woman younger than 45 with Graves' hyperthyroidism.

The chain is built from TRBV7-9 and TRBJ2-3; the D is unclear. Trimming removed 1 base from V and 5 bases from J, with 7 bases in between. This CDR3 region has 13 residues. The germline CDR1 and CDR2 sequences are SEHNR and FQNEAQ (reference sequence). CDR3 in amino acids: CASSLVVGDTQYF. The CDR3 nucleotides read TGTGCCAGCAGCTTAGTTGTGGGAGATACGCAGTATTTT.

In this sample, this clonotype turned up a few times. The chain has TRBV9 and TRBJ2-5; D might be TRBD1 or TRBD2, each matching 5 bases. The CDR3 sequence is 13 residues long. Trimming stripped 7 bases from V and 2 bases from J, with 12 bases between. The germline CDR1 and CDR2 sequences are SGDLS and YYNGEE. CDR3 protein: CASQGTIQETQYF. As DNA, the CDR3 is TGTGCCAGCCAAGGGACCATTCAAGAGACCCAGTACTTC.

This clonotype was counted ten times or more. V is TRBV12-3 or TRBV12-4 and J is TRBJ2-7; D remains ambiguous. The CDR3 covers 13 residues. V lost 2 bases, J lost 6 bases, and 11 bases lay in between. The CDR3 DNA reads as TGTGCCAGCAGTTTACTTGGGGTCTCCGAGCAGTACTTC. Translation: CASSLLGVSEQYF.

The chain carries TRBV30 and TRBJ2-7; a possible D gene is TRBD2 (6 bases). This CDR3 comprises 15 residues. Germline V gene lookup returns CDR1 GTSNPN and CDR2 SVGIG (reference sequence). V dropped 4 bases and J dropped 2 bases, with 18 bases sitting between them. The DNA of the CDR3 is TGTGCCTGGATTAGCGGCGCGGACTCCGCCTACGAGCAGTACTTC. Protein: CAWISGADSAYEQYF.

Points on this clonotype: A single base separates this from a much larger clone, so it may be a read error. The DNA for the CDR3 is TGTGCCAGCGGTTTTAGAGCGCTCGAGCAGTACTTC. It translates to CASGFRALEQYF. The J gene is TRBJ2-7, the V gene TRBV12-3 or TRBV12-4; D unresolved. CDR3 length: 12 amino acids.

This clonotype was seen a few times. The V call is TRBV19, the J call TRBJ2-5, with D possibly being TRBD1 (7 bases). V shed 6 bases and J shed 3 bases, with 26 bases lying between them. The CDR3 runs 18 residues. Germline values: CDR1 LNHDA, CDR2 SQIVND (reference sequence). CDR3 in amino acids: CASSPPPAGGFIEETQYF. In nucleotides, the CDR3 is TGTGCCAGTAGCCCCCCCCCAGCAGGGGGGTTTATAGAAGAGACCCAGTACTTC.

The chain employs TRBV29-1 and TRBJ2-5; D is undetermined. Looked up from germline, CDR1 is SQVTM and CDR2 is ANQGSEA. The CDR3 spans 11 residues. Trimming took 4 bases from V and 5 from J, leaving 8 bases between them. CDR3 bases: TGCAGCGTTGCGCCGCGGGAGACCCAGTACTTC. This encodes CSVAPRETQYF. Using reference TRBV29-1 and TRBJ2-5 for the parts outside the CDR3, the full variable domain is SAVISQKPSRDICQRGTSLTIQCQVDSQVTMMFWYRQQPGQSLTLIATANQGSEATYESGFVIDKFPISRPNLTFSTLTVSNMSPEDSSIYLCSVAPRETQYFGPGTRLLVL.

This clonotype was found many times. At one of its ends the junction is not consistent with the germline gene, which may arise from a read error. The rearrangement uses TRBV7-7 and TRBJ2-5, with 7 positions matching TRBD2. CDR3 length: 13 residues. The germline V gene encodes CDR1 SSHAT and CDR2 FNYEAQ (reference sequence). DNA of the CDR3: TGTGCTAGCAGCTTCGGCGGGAGTGAGACCCAGTACTTC. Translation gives CASSFGGSETQYF.

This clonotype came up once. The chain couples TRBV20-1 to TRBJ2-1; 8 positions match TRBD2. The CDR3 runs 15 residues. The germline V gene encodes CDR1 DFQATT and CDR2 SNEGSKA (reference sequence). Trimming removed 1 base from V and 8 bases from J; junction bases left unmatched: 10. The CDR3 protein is CSARGKRERRDEQFF. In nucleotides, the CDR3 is TGCAGTGCTAGAGGGAAGCGGGAGAGGAGGGATGAGCAGTTCTTC.

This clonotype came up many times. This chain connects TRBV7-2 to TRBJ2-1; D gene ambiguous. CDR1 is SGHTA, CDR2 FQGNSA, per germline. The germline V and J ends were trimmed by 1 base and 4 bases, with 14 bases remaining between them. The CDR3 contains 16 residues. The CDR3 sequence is CASSLGVGSRYNEQFF. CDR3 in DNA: TGTGCCAGCAGCTTAGGGGTAGGTTCGAGATACAATGAGCAGTTCTTC.

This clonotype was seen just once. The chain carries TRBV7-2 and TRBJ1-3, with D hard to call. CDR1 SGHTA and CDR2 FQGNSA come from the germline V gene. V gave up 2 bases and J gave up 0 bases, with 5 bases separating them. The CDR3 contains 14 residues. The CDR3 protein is CASSLMYSGNTIYF. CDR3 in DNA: TGTGCCAGCAGCTTAATGTACTCTGGAAACACCATATATTTT.

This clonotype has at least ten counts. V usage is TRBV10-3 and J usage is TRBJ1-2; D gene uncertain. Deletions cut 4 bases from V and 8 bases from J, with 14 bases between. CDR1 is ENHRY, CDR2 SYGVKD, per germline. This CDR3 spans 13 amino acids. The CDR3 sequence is CAISGVGSTGYTF. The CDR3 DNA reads TGTGCCATCAGTGGTGTAGGCAGTACCGGCTACACCTTC.

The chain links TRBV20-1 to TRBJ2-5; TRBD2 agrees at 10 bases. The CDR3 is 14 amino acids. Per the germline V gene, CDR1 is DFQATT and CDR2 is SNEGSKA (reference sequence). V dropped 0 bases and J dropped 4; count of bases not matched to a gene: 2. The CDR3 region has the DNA TGCAGTGCTAGAGATCCTAGCGGGAGAGAGACCCAGTACTTC. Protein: CSARDPSGRETQYF.

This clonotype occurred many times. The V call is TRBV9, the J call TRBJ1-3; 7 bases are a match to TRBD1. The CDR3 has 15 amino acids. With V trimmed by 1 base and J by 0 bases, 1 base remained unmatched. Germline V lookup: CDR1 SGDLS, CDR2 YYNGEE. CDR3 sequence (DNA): TGTGCCAGCAGCGTAAGGGACAGCTCTGGAAACACCATATATTTT. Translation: CASSVRDSSGNTIYF.

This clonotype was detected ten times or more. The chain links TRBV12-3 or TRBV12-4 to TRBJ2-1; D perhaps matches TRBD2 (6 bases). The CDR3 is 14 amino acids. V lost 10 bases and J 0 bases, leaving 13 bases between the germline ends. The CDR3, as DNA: TGTGCCATGAGCGGAGGGAGCTCCTACAATGAGCAGTTCTTC. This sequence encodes CAMSGGSSYNEQFF.

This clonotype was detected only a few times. For the CDR3, the DNA is TGTGCCTGGAGTGTGGTCTCTGGGGCCAACGTCCTGACTTTC. The encoded protein is CAWSVVSGANVLTF. This sequence joins TRBV30 and TRBJ2-6, with D unclear. CDR1 is GTSNPN, CDR2 SVGIG, per germline (reference sequence). The V end lost 0 bases, the J end lost 0 bases, and 3 bases lay between the germline ends. The CDR3 has 14 residues.

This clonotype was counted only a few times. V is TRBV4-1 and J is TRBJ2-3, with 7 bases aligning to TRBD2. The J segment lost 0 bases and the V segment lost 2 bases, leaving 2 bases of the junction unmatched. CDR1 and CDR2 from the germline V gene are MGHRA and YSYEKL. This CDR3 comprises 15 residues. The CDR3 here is CASSQYSGSTDTQYF. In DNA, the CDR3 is TGCGCCAGCAGCCAATATAGCGGGAGCACAGATACGCAGTATTTT.

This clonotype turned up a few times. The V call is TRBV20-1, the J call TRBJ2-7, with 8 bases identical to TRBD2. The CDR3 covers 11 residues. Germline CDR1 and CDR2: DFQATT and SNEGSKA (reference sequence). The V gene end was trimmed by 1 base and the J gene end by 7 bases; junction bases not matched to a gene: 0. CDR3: CSARVAGEQYF. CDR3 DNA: TGCAGTGCTAGAGTAGCGGGAGAGCAGTACTTC.

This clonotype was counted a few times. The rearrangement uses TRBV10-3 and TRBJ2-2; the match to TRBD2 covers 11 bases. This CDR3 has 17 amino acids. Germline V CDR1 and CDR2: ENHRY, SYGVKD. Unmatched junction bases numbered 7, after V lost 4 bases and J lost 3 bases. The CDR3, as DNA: TGTGCCATCAGTGCGGCTAGCGGGAGGTTGGACACCGGGGAGCTGTTTTTT. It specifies CAISAASGRLDTGELFF.

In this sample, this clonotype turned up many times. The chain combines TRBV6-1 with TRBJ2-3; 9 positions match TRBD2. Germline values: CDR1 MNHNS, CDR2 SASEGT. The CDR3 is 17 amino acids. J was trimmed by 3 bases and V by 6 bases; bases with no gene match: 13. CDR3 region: CASSYGAGGGFTDTQYF. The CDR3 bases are TGTGCCAGCAGCTACGGGGCGGGGGGGGGATTTACAGATACGCAGTATTTT.

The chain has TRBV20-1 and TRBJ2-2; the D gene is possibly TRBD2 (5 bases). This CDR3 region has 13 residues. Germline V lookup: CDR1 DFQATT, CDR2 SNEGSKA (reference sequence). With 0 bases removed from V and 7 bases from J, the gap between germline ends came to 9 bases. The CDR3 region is CSAREQSGGELFF. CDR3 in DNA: TGCAGTGCTAGAGAACAGAGCGGCGGGGAGCTGTTTTTT.

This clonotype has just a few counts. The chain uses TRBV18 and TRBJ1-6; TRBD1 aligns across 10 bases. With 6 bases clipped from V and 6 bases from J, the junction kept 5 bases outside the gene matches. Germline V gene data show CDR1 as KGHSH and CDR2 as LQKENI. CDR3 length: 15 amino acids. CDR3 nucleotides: TGTGCCAGCTCGTACGGGACAGGGGTTAATTCACCCCTCCACTTT. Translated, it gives CASSYGTGVNSPLHF.

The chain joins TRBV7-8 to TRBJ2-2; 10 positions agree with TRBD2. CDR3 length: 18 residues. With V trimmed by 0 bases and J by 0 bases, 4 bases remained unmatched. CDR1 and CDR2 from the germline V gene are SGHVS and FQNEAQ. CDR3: CASSLAALAGANTGELFF. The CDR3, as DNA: TGTGCCAGCAGCTTAGCGGCTCTAGCGGGGGCGAACACCGGGGAGCTGTTTTTT.

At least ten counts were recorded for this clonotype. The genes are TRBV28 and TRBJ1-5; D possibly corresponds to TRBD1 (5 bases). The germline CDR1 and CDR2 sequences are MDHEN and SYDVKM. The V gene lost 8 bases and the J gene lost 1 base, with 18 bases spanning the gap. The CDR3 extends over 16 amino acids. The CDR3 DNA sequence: TGTGCCAGCCCCCCACGGGGCGATAGGAGCAATCAGCCCCAGCATTTT. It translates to CASPPRGDRSNQPQHF.

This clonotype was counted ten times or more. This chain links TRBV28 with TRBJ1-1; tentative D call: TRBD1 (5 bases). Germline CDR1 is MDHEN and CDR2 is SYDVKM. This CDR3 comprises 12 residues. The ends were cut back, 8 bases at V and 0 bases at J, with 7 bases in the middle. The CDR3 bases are TGTGCCAGCCTGACAGTGAACACTGAAGCTTTCTTT. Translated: CASLTVNTEAFF.

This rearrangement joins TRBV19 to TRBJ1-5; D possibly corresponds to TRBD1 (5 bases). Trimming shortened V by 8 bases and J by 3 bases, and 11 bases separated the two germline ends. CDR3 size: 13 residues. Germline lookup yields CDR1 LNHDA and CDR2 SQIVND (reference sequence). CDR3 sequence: CASVGGNNQPQHF. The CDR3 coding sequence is TGTGCCAGTGTCGGGGGGAACAATCAGCCCCAGCATTTT.

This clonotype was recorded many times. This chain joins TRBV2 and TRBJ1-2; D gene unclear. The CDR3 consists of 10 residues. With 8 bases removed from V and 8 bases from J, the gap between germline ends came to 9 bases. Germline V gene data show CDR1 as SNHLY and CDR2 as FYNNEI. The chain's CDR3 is CASSAGGYTF. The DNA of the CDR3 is TGTGCCAGCTCCGCGGGGGGCTACACCTTC.

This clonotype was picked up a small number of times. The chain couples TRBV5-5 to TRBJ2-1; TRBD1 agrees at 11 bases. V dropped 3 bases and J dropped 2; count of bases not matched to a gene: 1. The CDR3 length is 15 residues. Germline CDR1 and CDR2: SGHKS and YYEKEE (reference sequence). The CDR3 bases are TGTGCCAGCAGCTCGGACAGGGGGCCCTACAATGAGCAGTTCTTC. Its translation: CASSSDRGPYNEQFF.

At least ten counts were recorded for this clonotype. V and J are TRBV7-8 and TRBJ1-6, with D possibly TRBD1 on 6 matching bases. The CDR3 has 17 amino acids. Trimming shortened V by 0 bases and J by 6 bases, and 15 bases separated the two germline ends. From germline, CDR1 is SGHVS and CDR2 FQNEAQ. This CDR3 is CASSLATNRAFNSPLHF. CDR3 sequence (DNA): TGTGCCAGCAGCTTAGCGACGAACAGGGCCTTTAATTCACCCCTCCACTTT.